This T cell receptor (beta chain) appears in the sequencing data of a study of T-cell memory formation after mild COVID-19. About the research overall: The two donors had largely donor-specific TCR clusters.

TCRdb reprocessed the 5' RACE reads with MiXCR, giving one entry per CDR3 protein. This table has roughly 350,000 distinct CDR3 sequences, approximately 21% appearing once. This clonotype was detected only a few times. Its antigen is currently unknown. The study's findings and limits: Contracting CD8+ clones were enriched in EMRA, CD4+ mainly in CM and EM. Day 15 to 85 contracting clones showed balanced CD4/CD8; day 15 to 37 expanders favored CD4+. Certain responding clones were present in pre-infection memory, suggesting participation of cross-reactive memory.

The CDR3 is 14 residues long. With V trimmed by 5 bases and J by 11 bases, 10 bases remained unmatched. Per the germline V gene, CDR1 is MNHEY and CDR2 is SVGAGI. The chain combines TRBV6-5 with TRBJ1-5; 9 nucleotides match TRBD1. The origin of this receptor is an adult woman who had mild COVID-19 (a few samples of this study predate the infection). Cell type and time point are not known. Specimen: PBMCs or a T cell subset sorted from them (not recorded which). CDR3 amino acids: CASSHEGTGTTQHF. The CDR3 region has the DNA TGTGCCAGCAGTCATGAAGGGACAGGGACGACCCAGCATTTT.